This entry is about one T cell receptor (beta chain). The antigen remains unidentified. Sampled while nominally healthy, donors likely had unrecorded immune exposures. The data are from a study of cytomegalovirus exposure and HLA in healthy donors. Study-level background: Of all 360 or so donors who were genotyped, roughly 81% belonged to the Caucasian-associated ancestry cluster. The study, taken as a whole, reports: 150 or so TCR beta chains were listed as cytomegalovirus-associated. In most subjects, TCR beta sequences reportedly gave accurate predictions of HLA-A and HLA-B alleles.

The study ran its PCR with 60 Vbeta and 13 Jbeta primers. The table came from immunoSEQ multiplex PCR; TCRdb's copy has only in-frame clones and leaves some out. The data contain some 200,000 clones, about 85% of them singletons. Germline-derived CDR1 and CDR2 are KGHSH and LQKENI. Trimming removed 3 bases at V and 8 bases at J, with 16 bases between. This CDR3 is built from 14 residues. This receptor was taken from a man aged 45-60 years in good health and CMV-seronegative. The chain couples TRBV18 to TRBJ1-1; D might be TRBD1 (5 bases). Sequencing was done on a sample of PBMCs. CDR3 sequence: CASSPQDTMIEAFF. CDR3 nucleotide sequence: TGTGCCAGCTCACCCCAGGACACGATGATCGAAGCTTTCTTT.